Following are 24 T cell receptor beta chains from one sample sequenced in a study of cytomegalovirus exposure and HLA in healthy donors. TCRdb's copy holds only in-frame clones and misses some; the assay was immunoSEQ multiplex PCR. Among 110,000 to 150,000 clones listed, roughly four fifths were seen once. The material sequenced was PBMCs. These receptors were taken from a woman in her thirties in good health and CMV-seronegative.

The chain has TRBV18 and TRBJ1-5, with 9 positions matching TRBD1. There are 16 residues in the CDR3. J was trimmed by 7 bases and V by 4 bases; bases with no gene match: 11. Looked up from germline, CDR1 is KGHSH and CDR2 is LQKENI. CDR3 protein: CASSLKQGALGQPQHF. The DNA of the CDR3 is TGTGCCAGCTCACTAAAACAGGGGGCCCTTGGACAGCCCCAGCATTTT.

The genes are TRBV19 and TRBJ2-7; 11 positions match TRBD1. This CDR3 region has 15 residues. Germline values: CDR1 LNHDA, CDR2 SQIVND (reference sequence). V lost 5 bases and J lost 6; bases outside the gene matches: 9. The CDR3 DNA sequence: TGTGCCAGTAGTCGCCCGGGACAGGGGGGTATCGAGCAGTACTTC. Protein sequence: CASSRPGQGGIEQYF.

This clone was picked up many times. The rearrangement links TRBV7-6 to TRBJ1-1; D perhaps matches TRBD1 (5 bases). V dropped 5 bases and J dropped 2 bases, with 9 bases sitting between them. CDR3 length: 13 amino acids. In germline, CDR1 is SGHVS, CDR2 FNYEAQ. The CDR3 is CASSQQGNTEAFF. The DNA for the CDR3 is TGTGCCAGCAGCCAGCAGGGTAACACTGAAGCTTTCTTT.

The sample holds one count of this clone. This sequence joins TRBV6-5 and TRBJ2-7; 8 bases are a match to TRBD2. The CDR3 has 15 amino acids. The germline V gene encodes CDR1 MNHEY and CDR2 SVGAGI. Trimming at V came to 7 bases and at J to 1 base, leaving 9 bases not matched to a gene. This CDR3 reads CASTNGERGSYEQYF. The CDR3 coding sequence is TGTGCCAGCACCAACGGGGAGCGGGGGTCCTACGAGCAGTACTTC.

Written as DNA, the CDR3 is TGTGCCAGCACTTCTACGACAGGGGATAATTCACCCCTCCACTTT. Translated, it gives CASTSTTGDNSPLHF. The rearrangement uses TRBV6-6 and TRBJ1-6; TRBD1 aligns across 8 bases. V trimming: 7 bases; J trimming: 5 bases; junction bases outside the gene matches: 7. The germline V gene has CDR1 MNHNY and CDR2 SVGAGI (reference sequence). This CDR3 has 15 amino acids.

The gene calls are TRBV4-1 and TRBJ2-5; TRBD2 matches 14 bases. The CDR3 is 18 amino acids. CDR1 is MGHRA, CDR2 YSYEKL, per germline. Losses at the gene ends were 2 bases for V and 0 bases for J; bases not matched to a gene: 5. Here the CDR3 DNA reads TGCGCCAGCAGCCAACGGACTAGCGGGGGGACGTACCAAGAGACCCAGTACTTC. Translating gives CASSQRTSGGTYQETQYF.

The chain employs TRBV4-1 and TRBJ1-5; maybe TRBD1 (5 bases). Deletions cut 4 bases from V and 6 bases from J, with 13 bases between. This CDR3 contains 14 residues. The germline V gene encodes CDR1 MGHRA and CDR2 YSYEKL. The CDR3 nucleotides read TGCGCCAGCAGCCCGGGGGAGAGAGGTCAGCCCCAGCATTTT. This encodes CASSPGERGQPQHF.

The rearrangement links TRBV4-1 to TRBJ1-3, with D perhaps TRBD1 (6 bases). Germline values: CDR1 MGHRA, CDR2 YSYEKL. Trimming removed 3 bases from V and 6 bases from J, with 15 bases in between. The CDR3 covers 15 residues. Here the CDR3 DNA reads TGCGCCAGCAGCCAGGGGGCCGGGTCTATAAACACCATATATTTT. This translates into CASSQGAGSINTIYF.

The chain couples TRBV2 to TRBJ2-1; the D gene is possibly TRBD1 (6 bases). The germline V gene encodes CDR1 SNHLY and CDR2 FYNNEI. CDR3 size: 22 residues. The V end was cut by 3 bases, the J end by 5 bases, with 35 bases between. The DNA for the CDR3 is TGTGCCAGCAGTGATTTTGGGAATTCCGGATTCATACAGGGTTTAGAACACAATGAGCAGTTCTTC. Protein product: CASSDFGNSGFIQGLEHNEQFF.

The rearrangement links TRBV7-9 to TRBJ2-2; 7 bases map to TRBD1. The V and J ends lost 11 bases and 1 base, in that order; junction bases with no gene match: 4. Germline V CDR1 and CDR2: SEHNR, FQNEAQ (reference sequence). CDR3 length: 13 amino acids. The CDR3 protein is CAPRTGNTGELFF. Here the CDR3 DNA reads TGTGCCCCCAGGACAGGGAACACCGGGGAGCTGTTTTTT.

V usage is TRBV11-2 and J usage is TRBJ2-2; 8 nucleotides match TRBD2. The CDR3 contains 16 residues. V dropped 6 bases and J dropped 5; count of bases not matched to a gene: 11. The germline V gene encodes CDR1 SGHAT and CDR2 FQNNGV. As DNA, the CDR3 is TGTGCCAGCAGGCCCATCGGGGGGGCGAGGACCGGGGAGCTGTTTTTT. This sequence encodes CASRPIGGARTGELFF.

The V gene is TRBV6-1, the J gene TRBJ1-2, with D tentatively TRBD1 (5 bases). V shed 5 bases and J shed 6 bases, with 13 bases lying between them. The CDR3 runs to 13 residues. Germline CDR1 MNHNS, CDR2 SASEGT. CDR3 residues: CASSTGGMDGYTF. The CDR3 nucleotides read TGTGCCAGCAGTACCGGGGGTATGGATGGCTACACCTTC.

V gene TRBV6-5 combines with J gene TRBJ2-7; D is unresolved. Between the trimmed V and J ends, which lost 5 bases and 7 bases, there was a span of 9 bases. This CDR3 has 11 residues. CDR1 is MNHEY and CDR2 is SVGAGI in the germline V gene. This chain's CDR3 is CASSIRGEQYF. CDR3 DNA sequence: TGTGCCAGCAGTATCAGAGGAGAGCAGTACTTC.

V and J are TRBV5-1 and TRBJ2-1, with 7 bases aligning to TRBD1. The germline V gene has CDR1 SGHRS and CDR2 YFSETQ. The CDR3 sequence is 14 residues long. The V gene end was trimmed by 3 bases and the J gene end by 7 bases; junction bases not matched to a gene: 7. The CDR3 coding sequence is TGCGCCAGCAGCTCCGGGACAGTCTTTAATGAGCAGTTCTTC. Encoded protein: CASSSGTVFNEQFF.

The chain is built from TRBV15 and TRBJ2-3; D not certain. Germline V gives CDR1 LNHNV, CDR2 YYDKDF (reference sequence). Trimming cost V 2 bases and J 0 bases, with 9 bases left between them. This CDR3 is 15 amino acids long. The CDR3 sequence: CATSRQVTSTDTQYF. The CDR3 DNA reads TGTGCCACCAGCAGACAGGTTACTAGCACAGATACGCAGTATTTT.

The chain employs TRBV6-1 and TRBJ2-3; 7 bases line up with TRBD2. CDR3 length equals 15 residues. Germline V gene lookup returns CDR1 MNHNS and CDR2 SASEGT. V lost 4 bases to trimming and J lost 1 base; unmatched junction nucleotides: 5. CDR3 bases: TGTGCCAGCAGTGTAGGTGCGGGAGGCACAGATACGCAGTATTTT. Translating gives CASSVGAGGTDTQYF.

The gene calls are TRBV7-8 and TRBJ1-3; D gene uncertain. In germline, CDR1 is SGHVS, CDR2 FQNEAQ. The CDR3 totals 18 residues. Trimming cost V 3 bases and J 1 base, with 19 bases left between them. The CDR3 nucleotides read TGTGCCAGCAGCTTTCAGTCAAGTTCTCAGGTTTCTGGAAACACCATATATTTT. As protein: CASSFQSSSQVSGNTIYF.

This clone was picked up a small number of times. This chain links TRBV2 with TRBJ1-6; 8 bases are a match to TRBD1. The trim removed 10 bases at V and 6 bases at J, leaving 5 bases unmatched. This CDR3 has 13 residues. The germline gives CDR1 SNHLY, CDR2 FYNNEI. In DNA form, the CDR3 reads TGTGCCATAGGACAGGGTCGTAATTCACCCCTCCACTTT. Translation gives CAIGQGRNSPLHF.

CDR3 amino acids: CAISNMSETQYF. In DNA form, the CDR3 reads TGTGCCATCAGCAATATGAGTGAGACCCAGTACTTC. The chain combines TRBV10-3 with TRBJ2-5; no reliable D call. V lost 6 bases and J 5 bases, leaving 10 bases between the germline ends. Germline V gives CDR1 ENHRY, CDR2 SYGVKD. The CDR3 runs to 12 residues.

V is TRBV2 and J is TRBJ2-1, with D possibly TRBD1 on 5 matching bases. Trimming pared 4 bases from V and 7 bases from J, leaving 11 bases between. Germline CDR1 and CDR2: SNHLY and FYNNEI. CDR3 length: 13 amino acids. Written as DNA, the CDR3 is TGTGCCAGCAGTGGGGCAGGGTGGAATGAGCAGTTCTTC. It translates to CASSGAGWNEQFF.

CDR3 DNA: TGTGCCAGCAGTGAACTGGGCAGGGGAGACTATGGCTACACCTTC. This encodes CASSELGRGDYGYTF. This chain connects TRBV2 to TRBJ1-2, with a weak D call TRBD1 (6 bases). Trimming removed 2 bases at V and 3 bases at J, with 13 bases between. Germline V CDR1 and CDR2: SNHLY, FYNNEI. CDR3 length: 15 amino acids.

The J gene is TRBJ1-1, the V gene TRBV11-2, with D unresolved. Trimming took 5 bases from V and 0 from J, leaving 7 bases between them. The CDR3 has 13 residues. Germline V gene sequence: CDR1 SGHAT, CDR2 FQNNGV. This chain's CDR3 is CASSPGVNTEAFF. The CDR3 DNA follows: TGTGCCAGCAGCCCCGGAGTGAACACTGAAGCTTTCTTT.

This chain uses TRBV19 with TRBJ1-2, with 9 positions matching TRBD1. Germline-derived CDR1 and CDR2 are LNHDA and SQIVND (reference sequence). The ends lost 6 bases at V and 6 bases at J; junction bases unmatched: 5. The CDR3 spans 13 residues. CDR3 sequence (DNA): TGTGCCAGTAGAAACCGGGACAGGGATGGCTACACCTTC. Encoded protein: CASRNRDRDGYTF.

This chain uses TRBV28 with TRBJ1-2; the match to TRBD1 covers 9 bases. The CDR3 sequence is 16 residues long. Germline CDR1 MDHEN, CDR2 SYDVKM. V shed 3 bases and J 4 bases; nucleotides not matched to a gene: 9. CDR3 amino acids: CASSFLGGQGSYGYTF. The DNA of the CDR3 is TGTGCCAGCAGTTTTCTTGGGGGACAGGGCAGCTATGGCTACACCTTC.